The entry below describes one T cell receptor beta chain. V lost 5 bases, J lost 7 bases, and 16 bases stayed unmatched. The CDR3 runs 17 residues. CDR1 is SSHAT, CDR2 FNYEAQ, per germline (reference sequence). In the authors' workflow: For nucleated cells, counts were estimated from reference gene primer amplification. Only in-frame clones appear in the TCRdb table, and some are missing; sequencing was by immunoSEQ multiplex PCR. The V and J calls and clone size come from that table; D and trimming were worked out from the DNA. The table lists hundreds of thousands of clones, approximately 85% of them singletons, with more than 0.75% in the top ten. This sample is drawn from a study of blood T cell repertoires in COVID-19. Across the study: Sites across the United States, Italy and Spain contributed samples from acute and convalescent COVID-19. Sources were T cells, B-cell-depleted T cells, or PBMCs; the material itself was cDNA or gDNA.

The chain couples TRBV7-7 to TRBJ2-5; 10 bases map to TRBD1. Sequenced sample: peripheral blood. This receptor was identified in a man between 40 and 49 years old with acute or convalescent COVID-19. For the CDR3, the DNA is TGTGCCAGCAGCCAAATCGGGACAGGGGACCAAAGAGGGACCCAGTACTTC. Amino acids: CASSQIGTGDQRGTQYF.